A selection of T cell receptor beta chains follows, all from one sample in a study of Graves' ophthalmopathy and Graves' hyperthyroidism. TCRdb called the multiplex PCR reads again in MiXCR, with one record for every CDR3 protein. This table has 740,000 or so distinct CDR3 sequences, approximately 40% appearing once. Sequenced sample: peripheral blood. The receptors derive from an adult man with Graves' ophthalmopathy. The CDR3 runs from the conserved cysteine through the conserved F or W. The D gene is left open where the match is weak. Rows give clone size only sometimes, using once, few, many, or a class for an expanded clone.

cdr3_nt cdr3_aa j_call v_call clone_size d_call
TGTGCCAGCAGCACCGGGGGCAGGACCACTGAAGCTTTCTTT CASSTGGRTTEAFF TRBJ1-1 TRBV9 - -
TGTGCCAGCAGTTACTCGCCCGACAATGAGCAGTTCTTC CASSYSPDNEQFF TRBJ2-1 TRBV24-1 once -
TGTGCCAGCAGTGTACTGGTCAGGACATACTCTGGGGCCAACGTCCTGACTTTC CASSVLVRTYSGANVLTF TRBJ2-6 TRBV10-3 - -
TGTGCCAGCAAGGAAGACAGGGTCTCCTACGAGCAGTACTTC CASKEDRVSYEQYF TRBJ2-7 TRBV10-3 - TRBD1
TGTGCCAGCAGCTTTGCCACAGGGTCTGGAAACACCATATATTTT CASSFATGSGNTIYF TRBJ1-3 TRBV7-2 - -
TGTGCCACCGAACCGGGACAGGAGTCCTACGAGCAGTACTTC CATEPGQESYEQYF TRBJ2-7 TRBV19 - TRBD1
TGTGCCAGCAGCCGGAGGACAGGGAGCACAGATACGCAGTATTTT CASSRRTGSTDTQYF TRBJ2-3 TRBV7-2 few TRBD1
TGCAGCGTTGGGCCACTTCGGGACACTGAAGCTTTCTTT CSVGPLRDTEAFF TRBJ1-1 TRBV29-1 many -
TGCGCCAGCAGCCAAGATATGGGCGGGGAGCTGTTTTTT CASSQDMGGELFF TRBJ2-2 TRBV7-9 - -
TGTGCCAGCAGCTCCGGGACAGGGGGCAGGCGGAACACTGAAGCTTTCTTT CASSSGTGGRRNTEAFF TRBJ1-1 TRBV7-9 few TRBD1
TGTGCCAGCAGCCCCCCGTCGGGGTCCCCCGGGGAGCTGTTTTTT CASSPPSGSPGELFF TRBJ2-2 TRBV7-6 - -
TGTGCCAGCAGCTCGGGGCTTAATGGCTACACCTTC CASSSGLNGYTF TRBJ1-2 TRBV7-8 - -
TGTGCCAGTAGTCGCAACCCCGGACAGTATAGCAATCAGCCCCAGCATTTT CASSRNPGQYSNQPQHF TRBJ1-5 TRBV19 few -
TGTGCCAGCAGCTTAGAGCTGGGGAATTACGAGCAGTACTTC CASSLELGNYEQYF TRBJ2-7 TRBV7-2 many -
TGTGCCAGCAGCGTAAGCATTGGGCAGGGGGACACTGAAGCTTTCTTT CASSVSIGQGDTEAFF TRBJ1-1 TRBV9 few TRBD1
TGTGCCAGCAGCCCGGGACAGCATAATTCACCCCTCCACTTT CASSPGQHNSPLHF TRBJ1-6 TRBV9 many TRBD1
TGTGCCAGCAGCTCCGCCAGAGGAACTGGAAACACCATATATTTT CASSSARGTGNTIYF TRBJ1-3 TRBV5-8 few -
TGCAGTGCTGATCGTGGTGAGCGACATAACACTGAAGCTTTCTTT CSADRGERHNTEAFF TRBJ1-1 TRBV20-1 many -
TGCAGTGCTGATGACAGTCTGAATGGCTACACCTTC CSADDSLNGYTF TRBJ1-2 TRBV20-1 few -
TGCAGCGTTGAGTTGGGGACGGCCGGGGAGCAGTACTTC CSVELGTAGEQYF TRBJ2-5 TRBV29-1 - -
TGTGCCAGCAGCCCTCTAGCGGGAGTGAACACCGGGGAGCTGTTTTTT CASSPLAGVNTGELFF TRBJ2-2 TRBV7-9 few TRBD2
TGCAGCGTTCTGAGGGGGGAAGGCTACACCTTC CSVLRGEGYTF TRBJ1-2 TRBV29-1 many -
TGCAGTGCTAGTGGAACCCAGGGCCTGGGACTAGCGGGGGGCTCCTACGAGCAGTACTTC CSASGTQGLGLAGGSYEQYF TRBJ2-7 TRBV20-1 few TRBD2
TGTGCCATCAGTGAGTCCAGCGGGAGGGCCGGAGAGACCCAGTACTTC CAISESSGRAGETQYF TRBJ2-5 TRBV10-3 - TRBD2
TGTGCCAGCAGCTTAGTCTCAGGGGTAGAAGCTGGAAACACCATATATTTT CASSLVSGVEAGNTIYF TRBJ1-3 TRBV7-2 - -
TGTGCCATCAGTGAAGTTGGGACAGGGAGCTCCTATAATTCACCCCTCCACTTT CAISEVGTGSSYNSPLHF TRBJ1-6 TRBV10-3 - TRBD1
TGTGCCAGCAGCCACAAAAGGGCGAGCGGGAGACTCACAGAGACCCAGTACTTC CASSHKRASGRLTETQYF TRBJ2-5 TRBV4-2 - TRBD2
TGCAGTGCTTACCCCTCCGGAAGGGTGCACACCTTC CSAYPSGRVHTF TRBJ1-2 TRBV20-1 - -
TGTGCCAGCAGCCAAGTACAGGGGGCCACCTACGAGCAGTACTTC CASSQVQGATYEQYF TRBJ2-7 TRBV14 few TRBD1
TGTGCCAGCAGCGCCGCTGATTCGAACTATGGCTACACCTTC CASSAADSNYGYTF TRBJ1-2 TRBV11-2 many -
TGTGCCAGCAGCCGCGGGACAGGGGATGGTGGCTACACCTTC CASSRGTGDGGYTF TRBJ1-2 TRBV9 - TRBD1
TGTGCCACCAGCATTAAGACAGGGCCCGCGACACCCCTCCACTTT CATSIKTGPATPLHF TRBJ1-6 TRBV15 many TRBD1
TGCAGCGCCCGGGGGACTAGCGGGAGCGCCTACGAGCAGTACTTC CSARGTSGSAYEQYF TRBJ2-7 TRBV29-1 many TRBD2